A selection of T cell receptor beta chains follows, all from one sample in a study of cytomegalovirus exposure and HLA in healthy donors. The table came from immunoSEQ multiplex PCR; TCRdb's copy has only in-frame clones and leaves some out. Of fewer than 250,000 clones in the sample, about 85% were seen once. The sequencing sample was made of PBMCs. These TCRs come from a human donor in good health. CDR3s include the opening cysteine and the closing phenylalanine or tryptophan. A D gene is named only where the DNA matches it firmly. For some rows the clone size is stated as once, few or many, or as a class when expanded; others skip it.

D gene | clone size | J gene | V gene | CDR3 length | CDR3 protein | CDR3 DNA
NA | NA | TRBJ2-1 | TRBV6-6 | 14 | CASSYPGTSSVQFF | TGTGCCAGCAGTTATCCCGGGACATCCTCTGTGCAGTTCTTC
NA | NA | TRBJ1-1 | TRBV6-5 | 15 | CASRPPGDRSSEAFF | TGTGCCAGCAGGCCCCCAGGCGACAGGAGCTCTGAAGCTTTCTTT
TRBD1 | NA | TRBJ2-7 | TRBV7-9 | 16 | CASSFPLGQGDHEQYF | TGTGCCAGCAGCTTTCCTCTAGGACAGGGGGACCACGAGCAGTACTTC
TRBD1 | NA | TRBJ1-4 | TRBV5-1 | 16 | CASSRAGQGIPGELFF | TGCGCCAGCAGTAGGGCCGGACAGGGAATCCCGGGGGAACTGTTTTTT
TRBD1 | NA | TRBJ2-7 | TRBV29-1 | 14 | CSVRTGRGSYEQYF | TGCAGCGTTCGGACAGGGCGGGGATCCTACGAGCAGTACTTC
TRBD2 | NA | TRBJ2-1 | TRBV7-2 | 14 | CASSLASGRNEQFF | TGTGCCAGCAGCTTAGCTAGCGGGAGGAATGAGCAGTTCTTC
NA | once | TRBJ1-2 | TRBV28 | 16 | CASSSPSLAGDYGYTF | TGTGCCAGCAGTTCCCCCAGTTTAGCAGGGGACTATGGCTACACCTTC
NA | NA | TRBJ2-5 | TRBV5-4 | 14 | CASSTSQAEETQYF | TGTGCCAGCAGCACCTCACAGGCGGAAGAGACCCAGTACTTC
NA | NA | TRBJ1-1 | TRBV18 | 12 | CASSPQGTEAFF | TGTGCCAGCTCACCGCAGGGAACTGAAGCTTTCTTT
TRBD1 | few | TRBJ1-3 | TRBV19 | 16 | CASSITLTGAGNTIYF | TGTGCCAGTAGTATCACACTGACAGGGGCTGGAAACACCATATATTTT
NA | NA | TRBJ2-7 | TRBV19 | 13 | CASSMSRGYEQYF | TGTGCCAGTAGTATGAGCAGGGGCTACGAGCAGTACTTC
TRBD2 | NA | TRBJ2-3 | TRBV4-1 | 16 | CASSQGLAGGTDTQYF | TGCGCCAGCAGCCAGGGACTAGCGGGAGGTACAGATACGCAGTATTTT
TRBD2 | NA | TRBJ2-7 | TRBV18 | 15 | CASSPGLARAYEQYF | TGTGCCAGCTCACCGGGACTAGCGAGGGCCTACGAGCAGTACTTC
NA | NA | TRBJ1-5 | TRBV5-5 | 16 | CASSLDRVIVNQPQHF | TGTGCCAGCAGCTTGGACAGGGTTATCGTCAATCAGCCCCAGCATTTT
TRBD2 | NA | TRBJ2-2 | TRBV6-5 | 14 | CATGTSGGERELFF | TGTGCCACCGGGACTAGCGGGGGGGAACGGGAGCTGTTTTTT
NA | NA | TRBJ2-7 | TRBV18 | 16 | CASSPPAGRLSYEQYF | TGTGCCAGCTCACCCCCGGCAGGCCGGCTCTCCTACGAGCAGTACTTC
TRBD1 | NA | TRBJ2-7 | TRBV10-3 | 14 | CAISRDRPTYEQYF | TGTGCCATCAGCCGGGACAGGCCTACCTACGAGCAGTACTTC
NA | NA | TRBJ2-6 | TRBV18 | 16 | CASSPPAAAGANVLTF | TGTGCCAGCTCACCACCTGCGGCAGCTGGGGCCAACGTCCTGACTTTC
TRBD2 | NA | TRBJ2-1 | TRBV19 | 15 | CASSIAGLADNEQFF | TGTGCCAGTAGTATAGCAGGACTAGCGGACAATGAGCAGTTCTTC
TRBD2 | once | TRBJ2-5 | TRBV5-1 | 15 | CASSCERGAQETQYF | TGCGCCAGCAGTTGCGAGCGGGGGGCTCAAGAGACCCAGTACTTC
TRBD2 | NA | TRBJ2-3 | TRBV4-1 | 15 | CASSQFPGGGDTQYF | TGCGCCAGCAGCCAATTTCCGGGAGGAGGAGATACGCAGTATTTT
NA | NA | TRBJ1-1 | TRBV30 | 11 | CAWRNRGWAFF | TGTGCCTGGCGGAATAGGGGGTGGGCTTTCTTT
NA | NA | TRBJ2-1 | TRBV9 | 20 | CASSDHPGGAGRPSYNEQFF | TGTGCCAGCAGTGACCACCCCGGAGGGGCGGGAAGACCGTCGTACAATGAGCAGTTCTTC
TRBD1 | NA | TRBJ2-1 | TRBV29-1 | 15 | CSALGDSATYNEQFF | TGCAGCGCGTTGGGGGACAGTGCAACCTACAATGAGCAGTTCTTC
TRBD1 | once | TRBJ1-2 | TRBV30 | 14 | CAWSAGTVNYGYTF | TGTGCCTGGAGTGCCGGGACAGTTAACTATGGCTACACCTTC
TRBD1 | NA | TRBJ2-7 | TRBV18 | 14 | CASSPTGQGYEQYF | TGTGCCAGCTCACCAACTGGACAGGGATACGAGCAGTACTTC
NA | NA | TRBJ1-1 | TRBV6-5 | 14 | CASIGGAANTEAFF | TGTGCCAGCATCGGGGGGGCCGCGAACACTGAAGCTTTCTTT
NA | NA | TRBJ1-1 | TRBV7-9 | 17 | CSSSLDKGQGRDTEAFF | TGTTCCAGCAGCTTAGATAAGGGGCAGGGGCGGGACACTGAAGCTTTCTTT
TRBD2 | NA | TRBJ2-2 | TRBV2 | 15 | CASTERAGVSGELFF | TGTGCCAGCACCGAAAGGGCGGGAGTCTCCGGGGAGCTGTTTTTT
NA | NA | TRBJ2-5 | TRBV19 | 15 | CASRKQGGPDGEQYF | TGTGCCAGTAGAAAGCAGGGAGGACCGGACGGGGAGCAGTACTTC
NA | NA | TRBJ2-7 | TRBV4-1 | 14 | CASSQEGGLSEQYF | TGCGCCAGCAGCCAAGAAGGCGGGTTGAGCGAGCAGTACTTC
NA | NA | TRBJ1-3 | TRBV5-4 | 18 | CASSLGGSLTDSGNTIYF | TGTGCCAGCAGCTTGGGAGGATCTCTTACGGACTCTGGAAACACCATATATTTT
TRBD2 | once | TRBJ2-7 | TRBV27 | 16 | CASSPARLAERYEQYF | TGTGCCAGCAGCCCCGCGCGCCTAGCGGAGCGATACGAGCAGTACTTC
NA | NA | TRBJ1-5 | TRBV10-3 | 12 | CAIRQGNQPQHF | TGTGCCATCAGACAGGGCAATCAGCCCCAGCATTTT
NA | once | TRBJ2-7 | TRBV6-1 | 11 | CASSGTYEQYF | TGTGCCAGCAGTGGTACATACGAGCAGTACTTC
NA | NA | TRBJ1-1 | TRBV2 | 11 | CASRRLEEDFF | TGTGCCAGCAGACGGCTGGAGGAGGATTTCTTT
TRBD2 | once | TRBJ2-7 | TRBV5-1 | 14 | CASSSGGDGNEQYF | TGCGCCAGCAGCTCGGGAGGAGATGGGAACGAGCAGTACTTC
TRBD2 | NA | TRBJ2-7 | TRBV2 | 14 | CASRSNGGDYEQYF | TGTGCCAGCAGGTCTAACGGGGGGGACTACGAGCAGTACTTC
NA | NA | TRBJ2-3 | TRBV5-1 | 15 | CASSQDSSSTDTQYF | TGCGCCAGCAGCCAAGACAGCTCTAGCACAGATACGCAGTATTTT
NA | NA | TRBJ2-3 | TRBV19 | 15 | CASSISRILIDTQYF | TGTGCCAGTAGTATCAGCAGGATCCTGATAGATACGCAGTATTTT
NA | once | TRBJ2-7 | TRBV7-8 | 17 | CASSLGPTGTTGYEQYF | TGTGCCAGCAGCTTAGGACCTACAGGGACTACCGGTTACGAGCAGTACTTC
TRBD1 | NA | TRBJ1-4 | TRBV2 | 16 | CASSPGTGGAGEKLFF | TGTGCCAGCAGCCCCGGGACAGGGGGCGCGGGTGAAAAACTGTTTTTT